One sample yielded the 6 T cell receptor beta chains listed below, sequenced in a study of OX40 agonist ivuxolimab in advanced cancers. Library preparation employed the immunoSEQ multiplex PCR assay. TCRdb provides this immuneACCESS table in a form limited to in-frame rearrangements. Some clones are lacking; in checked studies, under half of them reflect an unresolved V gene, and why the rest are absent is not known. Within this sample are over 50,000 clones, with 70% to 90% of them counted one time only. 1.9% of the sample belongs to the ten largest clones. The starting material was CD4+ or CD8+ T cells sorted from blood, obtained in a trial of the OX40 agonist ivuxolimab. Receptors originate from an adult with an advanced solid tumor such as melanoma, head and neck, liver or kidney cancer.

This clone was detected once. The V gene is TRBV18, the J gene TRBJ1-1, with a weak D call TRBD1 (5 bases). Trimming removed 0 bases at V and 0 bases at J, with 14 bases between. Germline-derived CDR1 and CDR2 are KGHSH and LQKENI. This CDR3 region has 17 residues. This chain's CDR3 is CASSPPLNRGLNTEAFF. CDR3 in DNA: TGTGCCAGCTCACCACCACTAAATAGGGGCTTGAACACTGAAGCTTTCTTT.

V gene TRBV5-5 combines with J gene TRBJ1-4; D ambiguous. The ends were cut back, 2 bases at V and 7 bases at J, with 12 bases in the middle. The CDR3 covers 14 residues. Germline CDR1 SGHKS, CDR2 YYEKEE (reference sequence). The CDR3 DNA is TGTGCCAGCAGCTTAATATTTGGAGGTGAAAAACTGTTTTTT. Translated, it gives CASSLIFGGEKLFF.

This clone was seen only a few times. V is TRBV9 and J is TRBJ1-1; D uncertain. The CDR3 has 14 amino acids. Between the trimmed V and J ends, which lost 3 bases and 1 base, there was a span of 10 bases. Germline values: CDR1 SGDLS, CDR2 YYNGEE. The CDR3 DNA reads TGTGCCAGCAGCGCAAGGACGGGGAACACTGAAGCTTTCTTT. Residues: CASSARTGNTEAFF. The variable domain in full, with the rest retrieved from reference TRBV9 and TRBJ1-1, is DSGVTQTPKHLITATGQRVTLRCSPRSGDLSVYWYQQSLDQGLQFLIQYYNGEERAKGNILERFSAQQFPDLHSELNLSSLELGDSALYFCASSARTGNTEAFFGQGTRLTVV.

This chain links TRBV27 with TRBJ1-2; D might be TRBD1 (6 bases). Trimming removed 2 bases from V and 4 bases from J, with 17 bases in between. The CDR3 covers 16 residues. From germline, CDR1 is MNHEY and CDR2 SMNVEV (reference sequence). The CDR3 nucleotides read TGTGCCAGCAGTTTAAGAGGGGGAGGGGAGTTCTATGGCTACACCTTC. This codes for CASSLRGGGEFYGYTF.

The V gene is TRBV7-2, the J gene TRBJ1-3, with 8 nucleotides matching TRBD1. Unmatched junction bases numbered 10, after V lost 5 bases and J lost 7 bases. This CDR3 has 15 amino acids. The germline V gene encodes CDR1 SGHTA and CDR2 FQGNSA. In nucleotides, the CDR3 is TGTGCCAGCAGCCAAGGACAGGGCTTGTCTAACACCATATATTTT. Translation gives CASSQGQGLSNTIYF.

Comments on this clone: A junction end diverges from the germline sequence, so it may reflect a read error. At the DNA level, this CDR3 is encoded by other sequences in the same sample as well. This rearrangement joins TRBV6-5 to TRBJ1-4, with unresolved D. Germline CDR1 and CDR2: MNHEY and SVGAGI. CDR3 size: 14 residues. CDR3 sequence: CASSYDWFSEKLFF. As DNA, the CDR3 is TGCGCCAGCAGTTACGATTGGTTTAGTGAAAAACTGTTTTTT.